Each of the 29 T cell receptor beta chains below was sequenced from the same sample in a study of blood T cell repertoires in COVID-19. Repertoires were generated with immunoSEQ multiplex PCR, while TCRdb's copy carries only in-frame clones and drops some. The sample lists about 200,000 clones, around 76% seen once, with about a sixth in the top ten. What was sequenced was PBMCs or T cells enriched from blood (not recorded which). All receptors come from a woman aged 50 to 60 with acute COVID-19.

There are a few counts of this clone. The rearrangement joins TRBV6-1 to TRBJ2-7, with D maybe TRBD1 (5 bases). The V end lost 1 base, the J end lost 2 bases, and 9 bases lay between the germline ends. The germline V gene has CDR1 MNHNS and CDR2 SASEGT. The CDR3 is 14 residues long. CDR3 DNA sequence: TGTGCCAGCAGTGAAGGGCAGGGAACCTACGAGCAGTACGTC. Translation gives CASSEGQGTYEQYV.

The V and J genes are TRBV19 and TRBJ2-5; maybe TRBD1 (6 bases). Trimming cost V 6 bases and J 6 bases, with 17 bases left between them. Germline loops: CDR1 LNHDA, CDR2 SQIVND (reference sequence). CDR3 length: 14 amino acids. For the CDR3, the DNA is TGTGCCAGTAGCATGGGGGTAGGGGGTAAGACCCAGTACTTC. This encodes CASSMGVGGKTQYF.

V is TRBV19 and J is TRBJ2-3, with D tentatively TRBD2 (6 bases). Germline V gene sequence: CDR1 LNHDA, CDR2 SQIVND (reference sequence). The CDR3 length is 11 residues. V was shortened by 10 bases and J by 9 bases, with 14 bases between the two germline ends. The CDR3 DNA follows: TGTGCCACCACGTCTGCGGGGACGCAGTATTTT. Translation: CATTSAGTQYF.

A word on this clone: One end of the junction does not line up with germline, which may come from a read error. The chain employs TRBV4-2 and TRBJ2-3, with 14 bases that match TRBD2. The V gene's germline CDR1 is LGHNA and CDR2 YNFKEQ. This CDR3 region has 16 residues. CDR3 loop: CASSRGLAGGTNTQYF. In DNA, the CDR3 is TGTGCCAGCAGCCGCGGACTAGCGGGGGGCACAAATACGCAGTATTTT.

The V call is TRBV7-2, the J call TRBJ1-2; 10 bases agree with TRBD1. Germline CDR1 reads SGHTA; CDR2 reads FQGNSA. This CDR3 has 15 residues. V lost 4 bases and J lost 7; bases outside the gene matches: 9. DNA of the CDR3: TGTGCCAGCAGCTCGGGAGGGGACAGGGGACCTGGCTACACCTTC. It encodes CASSSGGDRGPGYTF.

The chain has TRBV18 and TRBJ2-1, with a tentative D call TRBD1 (6 bases). CDR3 size: 15 residues. V was shortened by 6 bases and J by 2 bases, with 14 bases between the two germline ends. From germline, CDR1 is KGHSH and CDR2 LQKENI. The CDR3 here is CASSATGYAYNEQFF. The CDR3 DNA reads as TGTGCCAGCTCCGCAACAGGGTACGCCTACAATGAGCAGTTCTTC.

The rearrangement links TRBV12-3 or TRBV12-4 to TRBJ1-1; D is possibly TRBD1 (5 bases). The V end lost 5 bases, the J end lost 6 bases, and 10 bases lay between the germline ends. The CDR3 has 12 amino acids. The CDR3: CASSLQASEAFF. DNA of the CDR3: TGTGCCAGCAGTCTACAGGCTTCTGAAGCTTTCTTT.

The V and J genes are TRBV10-3 and TRBJ1-2; 7 nucleotides align to TRBD1. The CDR3 length is 16 residues. Germline CDR1 reads ENHRY; CDR2 reads SYGVKD. V shed 0 bases and J 7 bases; nucleotides not matched to a gene: 11. CDR3 sequence reads: CAISESRTGNLGGYTF. CDR3 DNA: TGTGCCATCAGTGAGTCCAGGACAGGAAACTTAGGTGGCTACACCTTC.

V gene TRBV2 combines with J gene TRBJ1-6; 8 positions match TRBD1. Germline CDR1 reads SNHLY; CDR2 reads FYNNEI. The CDR3 spans 13 residues. The J segment lost 10 bases and the V segment lost 9 bases, leaving 8 bases of the junction unmatched. CDR3 sequence: CASGDRSTSPLHF. CDR3 DNA sequence: TGTGCCAGTGGGGACAGGTCGACGTCACCCCTCCACTTT.

The rearrangement joins TRBV27 to TRBJ2-3; 9 bases map to TRBD1. In germline, CDR1 is MNHEY, CDR2 SMNVEV (reference sequence). The CDR3 runs 14 residues. V lost 2 bases to trimming and J lost 10 bases; unmatched junction nucleotides: 7. DNA of the CDR3: TGTGCCAGCAGTTTACCGGGGACAGGGCGAGCGCAGTATTTT. Protein: CASSLPGTGRAQYF.

This clone has a single count. The chain carries TRBV4-2 and TRBJ1-2; a possible D gene is TRBD1 (6 bases). Deletions cut 6 bases from V and 5 bases from J, with 16 bases between. The CDR3 is 14 amino acids. Per the germline V gene, CDR1 is LGHNA and CDR2 is YNFKEQ. This chain's CDR3 is CASSQMNREYGYTF. CDR3 sequence (DNA): TGTGCCAGCAGTCAAATGAACAGGGAATATGGCTACACCTTC.

V usage is TRBV19 and J usage is TRBJ2-3; D is perhaps TRBD2 (7 bases). Germline V lookup: CDR1 LNHDA, CDR2 SQIVND (reference sequence). CDR3 length: 15 residues. V was shortened by 5 bases and J by 0 bases, with 12 bases between the two germline ends. CDR3: CASSQGGASTDTQYF. Here the CDR3 DNA reads TGTGCCAGTAGTCAAGGGGGGGCCAGCACAGATACGCAGTATTTT. The entire variable domain, with the rest obtained from reference TRBV19 and TRBJ2-3, is as follows: DGGITQSPKYLFRKEGQNVTLSCEQNLNHDAMYWYRQDPGQGLRLIYYSQIVNDFQKGDIAEGYSVSREKKESFPLTVTSAQKNPTAFYLCASSQGGASTDTQYFGPGTRLTVL.

The rearrangement links TRBV6-5 to TRBJ1-4; 7 nucleotides align to TRBD1. The CDR3 length is 13 residues. Germline assignment: CDR1 MNHEY and CDR2 SVGAGI. Unmatched junction bases numbered 7, after V lost 5 bases and J lost 10 bases. CDR3 nucleotide sequence: TGTGCCAGCAGTCGAACAGGGGATGGAAAACTGTTTTTT. This codes for CASSRTGDGKLFF.

The rearrangement joins TRBV23-1 to TRBJ2-7; D remains ambiguous. Being an ORF, TRBV23-1 has a function that is uncertain. This CDR3 contains 16 residues. The ends were cut back, 0 bases at V and 2 bases at J, with 14 bases in the middle. The CDR3 spells CASSQSGRPLTYEQYV. The CDR3 DNA follows: TGCGCCAGCAGTCAATCCGGCAGGCCGTTAACCTACGAGCAGTACGTC.

This rearrangement joins TRBV5-1 to TRBJ1-2; a weak D match, TRBD1 (6 bases). Germline CDR1 and CDR2: SGHRS and YFSETQ. The CDR3 loop spans 15 amino acids. V lost 4 bases, J lost 4 bases, and 17 bases lay in between. The CDR3 region is CASSATPGHFYGYTF. CDR3 nucleotides: TGCGCCAGCAGCGCCACACCGGGACACTTCTATGGCTACACCTTC.

The chain is built from TRBV2 and TRBJ1-2; the D is unclear. Germline V gene lookup returns CDR1 SNHLY and CDR2 FYNNEI. Deletions cut 3 bases from V and 5 bases from J, with 10 bases between. The CDR3 totals 13 residues. This chain's CDR3 is CASSDKGEYGYTF. In nucleotides, the CDR3 is TGTGCCAGCAGTGATAAGGGAGAGTATGGCTACACCTTC.

The rearrangement links TRBV27 to TRBJ1-6; 10 bases map to TRBD1. This CDR3 is built from 15 residues. Trimming took 7 bases from V and 7 from J; bases not matched to a gene: 7. Germline V CDR1 and CDR2: MNHEY, SMNVEV (reference sequence). The CDR3 DNA reads as TGTGCCAGCAACCCTCGGGGACAGGGGAATTCACCCCTCCACTTT. Encoded protein: CASNPRGQGNSPLHF.

This chain connects TRBV5-1 to TRBJ2-1, with 7 positions matching TRBD2. V lost 3 bases and J lost 0; bases outside the gene matches: 6. Looked up from germline, CDR1 is SGHRS and CDR2 is YFSETQ. The CDR3 extends over 16 amino acids. Here the CDR3 reads CASSSRLALSYNEQFF. Written as DNA, the CDR3 is TGCGCCAGCAGCTCCCGACTAGCCCTCTCCTACAATGAGCAGTTCTTC.

V usage is TRBV3-1 (or the pseudogene TRBV3-2) and J usage is TRBJ2-2; tentatively, D is TRBD2 (7 bases). V was cut by 8 bases and J by 4 bases, with 14 bases left in between. Germline V gene data show CDR1 as LGHDT and CDR2 as YNNKEL (reference sequence). The CDR3 runs to 14 residues. CDR3 in DNA: TGTGCCAGCGTAGGGGGGGGCGGCACCGGGGAGCTGTTTTTT. It yields the protein CASVGGGGTGELFF.

The V call is TRBV14, the J call TRBJ2-5; TRBD1 is a possible D gene (5 bases). Trimming left V 2 bases short and J 1 base short, with 11 bases between. Germline V gene lookup returns CDR1 SGHDN and CDR2 FVKESK. The CDR3 extends over 15 amino acids. The CDR3 bases are TGTGCCAGCAGCCAAAAGCCTAGGGGCCAAGAGACCCAGTACTTC. Translating it yields CASSQKPRGQETQYF.

This rearrangement joins TRBV4-1 to TRBJ2-5, with TRBD2 matching 9 bases. V gave up 1 base and J gave up 5 bases; unmatched junction bases: 17. The CDR3 runs 19 residues. Germline values: CDR1 MGHRA, CDR2 YSYEKL. The CDR3 coding sequence is TGCGCCAGCAGCCAAGTCAACTCCGTGGGGCGGGGGGGCCCCGAGACCCAGTACTTC. This encodes CASSQVNSVGRGGPETQYF.

The chain recombines TRBV5-5 with TRBJ1-4, with D hard to call. The CDR3 spans 13 residues. The V and J ends lost 2 bases and 5 bases respectively, with 7 bases between them. Germline V gene data show CDR1 as SGHKS and CDR2 as YYEKEE (reference sequence). The CDR3 DNA is TGTGCCAGCAGCTTCCAGTCCAATGAAAAACTGTTTTTT. Translating it yields CASSFQSNEKLFF.

The J gene is TRBJ1-2, the V gene TRBV28, with 7 bases matching TRBD1. V shed 5 bases, J shed 1 base, and the junction held 4 bases outside the gene matches. In germline, CDR1 is MDHEN, CDR2 SYDVKM. The CDR3 spans 14 residues. The CDR3 DNA follows: TGTGCCAGCAGTACAGGGGCCCGTAACTATGGCTACACCTTC. Residues: CASSTGARNYGYTF.

The J gene is TRBJ1-2, the V gene TRBV19; D is perhaps TRBD1 (5 bases). In germline, CDR1 is LNHDA, CDR2 SQIVND (reference sequence). Between the trimmed V and J ends, which lost 4 bases and 3 bases, there was a span of 15 bases. The CDR3 has 15 amino acids. CDR3 residues: CASSRRDSGDYGYTF. CDR3 coding DNA: TGTGCCAGTAGTAGGCGGGACTCCGGGGACTATGGCTACACCTTC.

The V call is TRBV5-1, the J call TRBJ1-2, with D unresolved. Germline lookup yields CDR1 SGHRS and CDR2 YFSETQ. V lost 3 bases, J lost 4 bases, and 19 bases lay in between. The CDR3 covers 16 residues. The DNA for the CDR3 is TGCGCCAGCAGCTGGCCCGCGCGACTGCCTACCTATGGCTACACCTTC. It is translated as CASSWPARLPTYGYTF.

On this clone: This sample also contains other DNA sequences that code for the same CDR3. V usage is TRBV6-6 and J usage is TRBJ2-7; D may be TRBD2 (6 bases). Trimming took 2 bases from V and 2 from J, leaving 10 bases between them. CDR1 is MNHNY and CDR2 is SVGAGI in the germline V gene (reference sequence). This CDR3 has 14 residues. The CDR3 region is CASSYGRGTYEQYV. The DNA for the CDR3 is TGTGCCAGCAGTTACGGGCGGGGAACCTACGAGCAGTACGTC.

CDR3 protein: CASSQDLPSGGLYEQYV. CDR3 sequence (DNA): TGTGCCAGCAGCCAAGATTTGCCTAGCGGGGGACTCTACGAGCAGTACGTC. This chain links TRBV3-1 (or the pseudogene TRBV3-2) with TRBJ2-7; TRBD2 matches at 10 bases. Losses at the gene ends were 0 bases for V and 3 bases for J; bases not matched to a gene: 8. The CDR3 covers 17 residues. From germline, CDR1 is LGHDT and CDR2 YNNKEL (reference sequence).

The V and J genes are TRBV7-8 and TRBJ1-5, with TRBD1 identical over 10 bases. This CDR3 has 17 amino acids. Germline assignment: CDR1 SGHVS and CDR2 FQNEAQ. The V gene end was trimmed by 5 bases and the J gene end by 1 base; junction bases not matched to a gene: 8. The DNA for the CDR3 is TGTGCCAGCAGCGAGGGGGACAGGGGTTTAAGCAATCAGCCCCAGCATTTT. Translation gives CASSEGDRGLSNQPQHF.

The genes are TRBV11-2 and TRBJ1-1; a possible D gene is TRBD1 (6 bases). CDR3 length equals 16 residues. Germline assignment: CDR1 SGHAT and CDR2 FQNNGV. V lost 4 bases, J lost 7 bases, and 22 bases lay in between. The CDR3 sequence is CASSSRGAGVALEAFF. The CDR3, as DNA: TGTGCCAGCAGCTCCCGGGGGGCCGGAGTCGCGCTTGAAGCTTTCTTT. The full variable domain, in which reference TRBV11-2 and TRBJ1-1 provide the parts outside the CDR3, is EAGVAQSPRYKIIEKRQSVAFWCNPISGHATLYWYQQILGQGPKLLIQFQNNGVVDDSQLPKDRFSAERLKGVDSTLKIQPAKLEDSAVYLCASSSRGAGVALEAFFGQGTRLTVV.